This TCR beta chain was recorded in a study of Tregs in tolerant kidney transplant recipients. This clone occurred once. Other DNA variants within this sample encode the same CDR3. Libraries were prepared by immunoSEQ multiplex PCR; TCRdb keeps only in-frame clonotypes and omits some of them. The sample lists some 66,000 clones; over 85% were seen once. The length of the CDR3 is 14 residues. The V gene's germline CDR1 is SGHTA and CDR2 FQGTGA. The V gene end was trimmed by 5 bases and the J gene end by 5 bases; junction bases not matched to a gene: 5. The sample in question was CD8+ T cells from blood, obtained before the transplant. The V and J genes are TRBV7-3 and TRBJ1-2; 10 bases agree with TRBD1. This TCR came from a human donor who received a combined kidney and bone marrow transplant. The CDR3 loop is CASSPGTGDYGYTF. The CDR3 DNA reads TGTGCCAGCAGCCCTGGGACAGGGGATTATGGCTACACCTTC.